The text below deals with one T cell receptor (beta chain). J lost 7 bases, V lost 5 bases, and 3 bases had no gene match. The germline gives CDR1 SGHTA, CDR2 FQGTGA. This CDR3 comprises 13 residues. These data are taken from a study of shared clonotypes between healthy human individuals. Sequencing was performed with immunoSEQ multiplex PCR; in TCRdb, only in-frame clones are kept and a portion is missing. The sample carries some 2.4 million clones, more than 85% recorded once. Splitting the CD4+ cells yielded a CD45RA+ naive subset and a CD45RA-negative memory subset. The TCR comes from a man aged 18 to 30 in good health. Some clones in this sample may be carry-over from other donors' samples. The sequenced sample consisted of naive CD4+ T cells from PBMCs. Subset indicated: CD45RA+ positively selected. The chain links TRBV7-3 to TRBJ2-1; 9 nucleotides agree with TRBD1. CDR3 in DNA: TGTGCCAGCAGCCCCGACAGGGGGAATGAGCAGTTCTTC. It translates to CASSPDRGNEQFF.